This T cell receptor beta chain stems from a study of cytomegalovirus exposure and HLA in healthy donors. Note on this clone: The target antigen is unknown.

Points from the study as a whole: TRBV6-2, TRBV6-3 and some other V segments were excluded as indistinguishable.

Primers for the PCR totalled 60 Vbeta and 13 Jbeta. Generated by immunoSEQ multiplex PCR, the TCRdb table keeps only in-frame clones and is missing some. In the table there are about 75,000 clones, around 80% of which are singletons. The CDR3 extends over 16 amino acids. J lost 3 bases, V lost 5 bases, and 7 bases had no gene match. CDR1 is LNHNV, CDR2 YYDKDF, per germline (reference sequence). The source is a man younger than 35 in good health and CMV-seronegative. This chain joins TRBV15 and TRBJ1-5; 10 nucleotides align to TRBD1. Input material: PBMCs. CDR3 in amino acids: CATSPRTGGNNQPQHF. The DNA of the CDR3 is TGTGCCACCAGCCCCCGGACAGGGGGGAACAATCAGCCCCAGCATTTT. Full variable domain (missing parts from reference TRBV15 and TRBJ1-5): DAMVIQNPRYQVTQFGKPVTLSCSQTLNHNVMYWYQQKSSQAPKLLFHYYDKDFNNEADTPDNFQSRRPNTSFCFLDIRSPGLGDTAMYLCATSPRTGGNNQPQHFGDGTRLSIL.